A selection of T cell receptor beta chains follows, all from one sample in a study of T cell clonotyping in hematopoietic cell transplantation. The assay was immunoSEQ multiplex PCR, and TCRdb's table has in-frame clones only and misses some. The sample has roughly 15,000 clones, around 85% seen once; the top ten hold 3.5% to 4.5%. Material: peripheral blood mononuclear cells. These receptors all stem from a woman aged 40 to 50 in good health. Some clones in this sample may be carry-over from other donors' samples. Both conserved end residues are part of each CDR3.

CDR3 length | J gene | V gene | CDR3 protein
14 | TRBJ1-2 | TRBV28 | CAHGLSGTAYGYTF
14 | TRBJ1-2 | TRBV7-2 | CASSLEGSNYGYTF
12 | TRBJ2-7 | TRBV5-1 | CASSTAGYEQYF
13 | TRBJ2-7 | TRBV27 | CASTPGPANEQYF
16 | TRBJ1-3 | TRBV25-1 | CASSESSQGILNTIYF
16 | TRBJ2-1 | TRBV27 | CASRGLAGAAYNEQFF
15 | TRBJ1-1 | TRBV9 | CASSVDRASNTEAFF
14 | TRBJ1-4 | TRBV5-1 | CASSSTANNEKLFF
15 | TRBJ2-1 | TRBV11-3 | CASSFSDSTYNEQFF
13 | TRBJ1-4 | TRBV19 | CASSLDRVGKLFF